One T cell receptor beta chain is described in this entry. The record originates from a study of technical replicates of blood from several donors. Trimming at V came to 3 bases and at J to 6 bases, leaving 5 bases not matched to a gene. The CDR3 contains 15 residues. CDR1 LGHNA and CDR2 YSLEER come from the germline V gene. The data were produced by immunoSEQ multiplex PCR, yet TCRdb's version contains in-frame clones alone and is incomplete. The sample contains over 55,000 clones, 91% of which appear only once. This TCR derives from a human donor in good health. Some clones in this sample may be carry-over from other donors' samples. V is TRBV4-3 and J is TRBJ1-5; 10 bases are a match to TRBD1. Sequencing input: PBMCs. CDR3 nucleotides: TGCGCCAGCAGCCATGGGACAGGGGCGGGTCAGCCCCAGCATTTT. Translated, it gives CASSHGTGAGQPQHF.